Listed below are T cell receptor beta chains from one sample, sequenced in a study of cytomegalovirus exposure and HLA in healthy donors. TCRdb's table, derived via immunoSEQ multiplex PCR, lists solely in-frame clones and lacks some. This sample has 95,000 to 150,000 clones, with nearly 80% found just once. Sequencing was performed on PBMCs. Receptors originate from a woman aged 25 to 39 in good health and CMV-seropositive. Both conserved end residues are part of each CDR3. D genes are given only for firm matches. Where a row states a size, it is once, few, many or the class of an expanded clone; other rows omit it.

>TRBJ1-6|-|-|TRBV5-1
CASSHEGMNNSPLHF
TGCGCCAGCAGCCACGAGGGCATGAATAATTCACCCCTCCACTTT
>TRBJ2-3|-|few|TRBV9
CASSAGFQGPATDTQYF
TGTGCCAGCAGCGCGGGTTTTCAGGGGCCTGCCACAGATACGCAGTATTTT
>TRBJ1-2|-|-|TRBV27
CASSFGGLSNYGYTF
TGTGCCAGCAGTTTTGGGGGCTTATCTAACTATGGCTACACCTTC
>TRBJ2-5|-|-|TRBV2
CASITGYQETQYF
TGTGCCAGCATCACGGGGTACCAAGAGACCCAGTACTTC
>TRBJ2-5|-|-|TRBV27
CASSSIQETQYF
TGTGCCAGCAGTTCCATCCAAGAGACCCAGTACTTC
>TRBJ2-5|-|-|TRBV2
CASRTEEETQYF
TGTGCCAGCCGTACGGAGGAAGAGACCCAGTACTTC
>TRBJ2-3|-|once|TRBV6-5
CASSYSSDLVTQYF
TGTGCCAGCAGTTACTCGAGTGACCTAGTTACGCAGTATTTT
>TRBJ1-2|TRBD1|-|TRBV7-2
CASSYGTAYYGYTF
TGTGCCAGCAGCTATGGGACAGCTTACTATGGCTACACCTTC
>TRBJ2-1|-|-|TRBV5-1
CASSLVAGAYNEQFF
TGCGCCAGCAGCTTGGTGGCGGGGGCATACAATGAGCAGTTCTTC
>TRBJ2-5|-|few|TRBV5-4
CASRTTGGETQYF
TGTGCCAGCAGGACGACAGGCGGAGAGACCCAGTACTTC
>TRBJ1-5|-|few|TRBV28
CASSQGLANQPQHF
TGTGCCAGCAGTCAGGGACTTGCGAATCAGCCCCAGCATTTT
>TRBJ1-1|-|-|TRBV30
CAWSAGLTEAFF
TGTGCCTGGAGTGCAGGGCTGACAGAAGCTTTCTTT
>TRBJ1-6|TRBD1|-|TRBV2
CASRADRVNSPLHF
TGTGCCAGCAGGGCAGACAGGGTCAATTCACCCCTCCACTTT
>TRBJ2-7|TRBD2|once|TRBV6-1
CASTQRGLYEQYF
TGTGCCAGCACGCAGCGGGGTTTGTACGAGCAGTACTTC